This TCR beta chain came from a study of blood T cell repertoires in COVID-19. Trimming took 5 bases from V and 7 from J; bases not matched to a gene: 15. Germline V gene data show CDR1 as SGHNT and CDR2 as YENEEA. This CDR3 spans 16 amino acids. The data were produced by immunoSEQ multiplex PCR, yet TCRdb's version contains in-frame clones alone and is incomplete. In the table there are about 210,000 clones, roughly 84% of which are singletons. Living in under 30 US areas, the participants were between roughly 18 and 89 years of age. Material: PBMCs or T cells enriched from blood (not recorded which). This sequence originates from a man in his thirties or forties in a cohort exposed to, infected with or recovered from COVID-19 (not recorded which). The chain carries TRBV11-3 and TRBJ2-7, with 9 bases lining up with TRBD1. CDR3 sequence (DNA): TGTGCCAGCAGCCCAAGTGGCCGGGACAGGGCATATGAGCAGTACTTC. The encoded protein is CASSPSGRDRAYEQYF.